This passage covers 17 T cell receptor beta chains from one sample sequenced in a study of blood T cell repertoires in COVID-19. TCRdb's table, derived via immunoSEQ multiplex PCR, lists solely in-frame clones and lacks some. The table records 300,000 to 350,000 clones, around 90% of them present only once. The sequenced material came from PBMCs or T cells enriched from blood (not recorded which). These receptors were obtained from a woman aged 18-29 years with acute COVID-19.

V gene TRBV28 combines with J gene TRBJ1-3; D is unclear. The CDR3 consists of 13 residues. V dropped 2 bases and J dropped 7 bases, with 9 bases sitting between them. CDR1 is MDHEN and CDR2 is SYDVKM in the germline V gene. The CDR3 DNA reads as TGTGCCAGCAGTTTAACACAGCCGAACACCATATATTTT. Translated, it gives CASSLTQPNTIYF.

The J gene is TRBJ2-7, the V gene TRBV28; 7 bases are shared with TRBD1. The CDR3 totals 16 residues. Losses at the gene ends were 3 bases for V and 0 bases for J; bases not matched to a gene: 8. Germline V lookup: CDR1 MDHEN, CDR2 SYDVKM. CDR3 sequence reads: CASSFNPTGSSYEQYF. As DNA, the CDR3 is TGTGCCAGCAGTTTCAATCCGACAGGGAGCTCCTACGAGCAGTACTTC.

The chain uses TRBV21-1 and TRBJ1-1; TRBD1, the table's D call, was not compared with the DNA. TRBV21-1 is a documented pseudogene. This CDR3 has 18 amino acids. The CDR3 protein is CASSKELGDSLCGTEAFF. Written as DNA, the CDR3 is TGTGCCAGCAGCAAAGAATTGGGGGACAGTCTATGTGGCACTGAAGCTTTCTTT.

The chain combines TRBV7-9 with TRBJ2-1; 12 bases are shared with TRBD2. This CDR3 comprises 17 residues. Germline CDR1 is SEHNR and CDR2 is FQNEAQ (reference sequence). V shed 1 base and J 8 bases; nucleotides not matched to a gene: 9. CDR3 region: CASSLGLAGGVLDEQFF. The CDR3 DNA reads as TGTGCCAGCAGCTTAGGGCTAGCGGGAGGGGTTCTTGATGAGCAGTTCTTC.

The V call is TRBV27, the J call TRBJ2-1, with 10 bases that match TRBD2. Trimming took 6 bases from V and 8 from J; bases not matched to a gene: 7. Per the germline V gene, CDR1 is MNHEY and CDR2 is SMNVEV (reference sequence). The CDR3 has 14 amino acids. This CDR3 reads CASRAGGPGDEQFF. DNA for the CDR3: TGTGCCAGCAGAGCGGGAGGGCCGGGGGATGAGCAGTTCTTC.

This chain links TRBV5-1 with TRBJ2-5, with a weak D call TRBD2 (5 bases). Trimming left V 6 bases short and J 2 bases short, with 14 bases between. Germline CDR1 SGHRS, CDR2 YFSETQ. The CDR3 covers 14 residues. The CDR3 coding sequence is TGCGCCAGCAAGGAGAGCGGCCCGCAAGAGACCCAGTACTTC. It encodes CASKESGPQETQYF.

The chain couples TRBV9 to TRBJ1-2, with 8 bases lining up with TRBD1. The CDR3 spans 15 residues. Germline-derived CDR1 and CDR2 are SGDLS and YYNGEE. Trimming took 0 bases from V and 4 from J; bases not matched to a gene: 5. The CDR3: CASSVGGTGSYGYTF. Here the CDR3 DNA reads TGTGCCAGCAGCGTAGGCGGGACAGGAAGCTATGGCTACACCTTC.

The gene calls are TRBV10-1 and TRBJ2-2; TRBD2 is a possible D gene (7 bases). Germline V gene sequence: CDR1 WNHNN, CDR2 SYGVQD (reference sequence). Trimming left V 1 base short and J 4 bases short, with 19 bases between. This CDR3 is 18 amino acids long. The CDR3 region has the DNA TGCGCCAGCAGTGAGTATAACAGGGAGGGTATGGGCACCGGGGAGCTGTTTTTT. Its protein is CASSEYNREGMGTGELFF.

This rearrangement joins TRBV14 to TRBJ2-7, with 9 bases identical to TRBD1. Germline CDR1 reads SGHDN; CDR2 reads FVKESK. This CDR3 comprises 15 residues. Trimming removed 3 bases from V and 6 bases from J; junction bases left unmatched: 9. The CDR3 is CASSQLGQGQGEQYF. Written as DNA, the CDR3 is TGTGCCAGCAGCCAGTTGGGACAGGGTCAAGGCGAGCAGTACTTC.

V usage is TRBV23-1 and J usage is TRBJ2-7; a weak D match, TRBD1 (6 bases). TRBV23-1 is an open reading frame, and its role is uncertain. V dropped 0 bases and J dropped 1 base, with 13 bases sitting between them. CDR3 length: 16 amino acids. CDR3 sequence: CASSQSAPGQSYEQYF. CDR3 nucleotides: TGCGCCAGCAGTCAATCCGCCCCCGGACAGTCCTACGAGCAGTACTTC.

This clone has a single count. The chain uses TRBV7-2 and TRBJ2-5; 10 bases map to TRBD2. This CDR3 has 15 residues. Germline lookup yields CDR1 SGHTA and CDR2 FQGNSA. Germline trimming cut 5 bases from V and 4 bases from J; bases unmatched to any gene: 7. The CDR3 reads CASSQSGGGIETQYF. CDR3 coding DNA: TGTGCCAGCAGCCAGAGCGGGGGGGGGATAGAGACCCAGTACTTC. Looking up the rest from reference TRBV7-2 and TRBJ2-5 gives the full variable domain: GAGVSQSPSNKVTEKGKDVELRCDPISGHTALYWYRQSLGQGLEFLIYFQGNSAPDKSGLPSDRFSAERTGGSVSTLTIQRTQQEDSAVYLCASSQSGGGIETQYFGPGTRLLVL.

This clone was counted once. The chain carries TRBV12-3 or TRBV12-4 and TRBJ1-1, with 7 bases identical to TRBD1. The CDR3 is made up of 13 amino acids. V dropped 8 bases and J dropped 6; count of bases not matched to a gene: 9. The CDR3 DNA is TGTGCCAGCGGAGAGGGACAGTACGCTGAAGCTTTCTTT. Translation gives CASGEGQYAEAFF.

The rearrangement joins TRBV28 to TRBJ2-1; D is uncertain. In germline, CDR1 is MDHEN, CDR2 SYDVKM. This CDR3 is 15 amino acids long. V was pared by 7 bases and J by 0 bases, with 13 bases between. Written as DNA, the CDR3 is TGTGCCAGCAACCTAGGCTGGAGCTCCTACAATGAGCAGTTCTTC. Amino acids: CASNLGWSSYNEQFF.

This clone was counted once. This chain links TRBV7-8 with TRBJ2-7; 9 nucleotides line up with TRBD2. With 6 bases clipped from V and 3 bases from J, the junction kept 12 bases outside the gene matches. The CDR3 contains 16 residues. CDR1 and CDR2 (germline): SGHVS, FQNEAQ. The CDR3 coding sequence is TGTGCCAGCAGGGCGTCGTATAGCGGGAGAAACTACGAGCAGTACTTC. Its protein is CASRASYSGRNYEQYF.

J is TRBJ2-5 and V is TRBV28; D may be TRBD2 (5 bases). Germline lookup yields CDR1 MDHEN and CDR2 SYDVKM. The CDR3 has 15 amino acids. Trimming stripped 5 bases from V and 5 bases from J, with 18 bases between. CDR3 sequence reads: CASSDWERTSETQYF. CDR3 coding DNA: TGTGCCAGCAGTGACTGGGAGCGAACGTCGGAGACCCAGTACTTC. Using reference TRBV28 and TRBJ2-5 for the parts outside the CDR3, the full variable domain is DVKVTQSSRYLVKRTGEKVFLECVQDMDHENMFWYRQDPGLGLRLIYFSYDVKMKEKGDIPEGYSVSREKKERFSLILESASTNQTSMYLCASSDWERTSETQYFGPGTRLLVL.

This clone was observed a single time. Here the CDR3 DNA reads TGTGCCAGCAGTTTGCGGACTGGCGGGAGGGAAGAGACCCAGTACTTC. Residues: CASSLRTGGREETQYF. The chain carries TRBV27 and TRBJ2-5, with TRBD2 matching 9 bases. The CDR3 is made up of 16 amino acids. Per germline, CDR1 MNHEY and CDR2 SMNVEV (reference sequence). J gave up 3 bases and V 3 bases, and 8 bases lay outside the gene matches.

The V gene is TRBV6-5, the J gene TRBJ1-2, with 8 bases aligning to TRBD1. The CDR3 is made up of 14 amino acids. Trimming at V came to 2 bases and at J to 4 bases, leaving 3 bases not matched to a gene. Per germline, CDR1 MNHEY and CDR2 SVGAGI. CDR3 DNA: TGTGCCAGCAGTTACCGGACAGGGCCCTATGGCTACACCTTC. Its translation: CASSYRTGPYGYTF.